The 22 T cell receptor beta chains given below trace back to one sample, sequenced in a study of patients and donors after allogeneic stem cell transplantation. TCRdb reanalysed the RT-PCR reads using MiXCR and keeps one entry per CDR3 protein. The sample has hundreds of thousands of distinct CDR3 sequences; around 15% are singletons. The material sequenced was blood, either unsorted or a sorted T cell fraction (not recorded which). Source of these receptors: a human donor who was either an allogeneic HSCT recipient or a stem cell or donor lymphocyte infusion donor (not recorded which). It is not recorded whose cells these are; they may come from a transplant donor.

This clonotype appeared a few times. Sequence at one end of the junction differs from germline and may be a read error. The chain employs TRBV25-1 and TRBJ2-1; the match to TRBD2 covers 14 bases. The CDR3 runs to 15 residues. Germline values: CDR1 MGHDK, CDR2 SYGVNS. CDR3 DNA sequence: TGTGCCAGCAGTGGAGGGACTAGCGGGAGCAATGAACAGTTCTTC. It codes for CASSGGTSGSNEQFF.

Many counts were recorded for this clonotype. CDR3 sequence: CASSPRDSNYGYTF. The CDR3 region has the DNA TGCGCCAGCAGCCCCCGAGACAGTAACTATGGCTACACCTTC. V usage is TRBV4-1 and J usage is TRBJ1-2, with D possibly being TRBD1 (5 bases). V lost 4 bases and J lost 1, with 10 bases in between. Germline CDR1 reads MGHRA; CDR2 reads YSYEKL. This CDR3 contains 14 residues.

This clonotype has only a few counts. The CDR3 loop is CASTLSGAGWNTQYF. The CDR3 region has the DNA TGTGCCAGCACCTTATCCGGCGCAGGGTGGAATACGCAGTATTTT. The chain joins TRBV28 to TRBJ2-3, with a weak D call TRBD1 (5 bases). The germline gives CDR1 MDHEN, CDR2 SYDVKM. The CDR3 sequence is 15 residues long. V was clipped by 7 bases and J by 7 bases, with 21 bases between them.

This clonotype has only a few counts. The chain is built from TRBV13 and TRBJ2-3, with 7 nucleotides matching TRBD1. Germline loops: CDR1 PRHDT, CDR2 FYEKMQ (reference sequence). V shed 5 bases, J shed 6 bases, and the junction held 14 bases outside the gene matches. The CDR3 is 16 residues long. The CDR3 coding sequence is TGTGCCAGCAGCCGATCACCTGACAGGGCCTGGGATACGCAGTATTTT. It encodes CASSRSPDRAWDTQYF. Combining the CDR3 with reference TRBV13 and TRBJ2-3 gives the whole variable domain AAGVIQSPRHLIKEKRETATLKCYPIPRHDTVYWYQQGPGQDPQFLISFYEKMQSDKGSIPDRFSAQQFSDYHSELNMSSLELGDSALYFCASSRSPDRAWDTQYFGPGTRLTVL.

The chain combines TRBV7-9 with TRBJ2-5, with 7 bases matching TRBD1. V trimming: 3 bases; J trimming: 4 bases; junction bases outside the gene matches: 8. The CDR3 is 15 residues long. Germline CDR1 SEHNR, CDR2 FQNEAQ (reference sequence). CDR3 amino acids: CASSFGRQGGETQYF. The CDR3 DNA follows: TGTGCCAGCAGCTTTGGAAGACAGGGTGGAGAGACCCAGTACTTC. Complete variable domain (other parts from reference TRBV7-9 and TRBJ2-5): DTGVSQNPRHKITKRGQNVTFRCDPISEHNRLYWYRQTLGQGPEFLTYFQNEAQLEKSRLLSDRFSAERPKGSFSTLEIQRTEQGDSAMYLCASSFGRQGGETQYFGPGTRLLVL.

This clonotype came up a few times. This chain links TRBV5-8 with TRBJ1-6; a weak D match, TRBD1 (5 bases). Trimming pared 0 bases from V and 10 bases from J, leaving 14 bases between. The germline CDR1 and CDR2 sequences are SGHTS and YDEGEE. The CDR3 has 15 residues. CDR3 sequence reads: CASSLVGTFGSPLHF. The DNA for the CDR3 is TGTGCCAGCAGCTTGGTCGGGACCTTCGGCTCACCCCTCCACTTT. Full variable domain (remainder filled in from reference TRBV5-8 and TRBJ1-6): EAGVTQSPTHLIKTRGQQATLRCSPISGHTSVYWYQQALGLGLQFLLWYDEGEERNRGNFPPRFSGRQFPNYSSELNVNALELEDSALYLCASSLVGTFGSPLHFGNGTRLTVT.

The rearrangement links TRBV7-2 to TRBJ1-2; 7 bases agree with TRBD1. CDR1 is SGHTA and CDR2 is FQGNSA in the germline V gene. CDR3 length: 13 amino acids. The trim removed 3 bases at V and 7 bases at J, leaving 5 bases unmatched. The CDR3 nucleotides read TGTGCCAGCAGCTTCCCTAGGGGGCCTGGCTACACCTTC. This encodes CASSFPRGPGYTF.

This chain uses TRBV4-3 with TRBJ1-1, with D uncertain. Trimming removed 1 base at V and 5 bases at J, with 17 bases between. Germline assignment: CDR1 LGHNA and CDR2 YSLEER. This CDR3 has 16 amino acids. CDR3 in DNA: TGCGCCAGCAGCCAAGGGGTTAGGGCATTAGCGACTGAAGCTTTCTTT. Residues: CASSQGVRALATEAFF.

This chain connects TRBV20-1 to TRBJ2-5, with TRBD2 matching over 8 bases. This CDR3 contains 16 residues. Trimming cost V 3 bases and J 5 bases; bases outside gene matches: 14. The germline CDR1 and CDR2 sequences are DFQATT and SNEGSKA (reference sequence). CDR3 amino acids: CSASGIFRGGRETQYF. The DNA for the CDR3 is TGCAGTGCTAGTGGGATCTTCCGGGGGGGCCGGGAGACCCAGTACTTC.

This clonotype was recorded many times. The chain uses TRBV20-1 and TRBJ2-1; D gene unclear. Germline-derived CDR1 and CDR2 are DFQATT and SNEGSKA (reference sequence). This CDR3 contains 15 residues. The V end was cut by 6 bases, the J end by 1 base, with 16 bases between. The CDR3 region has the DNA TGCAGTGCGCCTTCGATTCCGAGGTCCTACAATGAGCAGTTCTTC. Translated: CSAPSIPRSYNEQFF.

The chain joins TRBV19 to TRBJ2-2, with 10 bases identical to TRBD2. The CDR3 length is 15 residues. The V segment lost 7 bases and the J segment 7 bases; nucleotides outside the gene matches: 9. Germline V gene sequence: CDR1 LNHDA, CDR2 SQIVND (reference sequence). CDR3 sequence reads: CASTTAGGPGGELFF. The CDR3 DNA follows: TGTGCCAGTACTACAGCGGGGGGGCCCGGCGGGGAGCTGTTTTTT. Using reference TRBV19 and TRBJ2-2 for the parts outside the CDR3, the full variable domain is DGGITQSPKYLFRKEGQNVTLSCEQNLNHDAMYWYRQDPGQGLRLIYYSQIVNDFQKGDIAEGYSVSREKKESFPLTVTSAQKNPTAFYLCASTTAGGPGGELFFGEGSRLTVL.

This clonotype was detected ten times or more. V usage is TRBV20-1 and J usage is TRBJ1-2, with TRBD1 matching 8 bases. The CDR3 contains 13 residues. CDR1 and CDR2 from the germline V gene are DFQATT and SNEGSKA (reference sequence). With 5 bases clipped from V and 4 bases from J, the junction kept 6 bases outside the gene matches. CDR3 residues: CSALNRGAYGYTF. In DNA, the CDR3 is TGCAGTGCTCTCAACAGGGGGGCCTATGGCTACACCTTC.

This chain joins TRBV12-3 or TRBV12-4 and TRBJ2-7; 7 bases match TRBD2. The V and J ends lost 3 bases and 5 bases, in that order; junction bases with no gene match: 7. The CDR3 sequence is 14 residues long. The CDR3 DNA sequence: TGTGCCAGCAGTTTGAGTAGGGGAGGGAACGAGCAGTACTTC. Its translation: CASSLSRGGNEQYF.

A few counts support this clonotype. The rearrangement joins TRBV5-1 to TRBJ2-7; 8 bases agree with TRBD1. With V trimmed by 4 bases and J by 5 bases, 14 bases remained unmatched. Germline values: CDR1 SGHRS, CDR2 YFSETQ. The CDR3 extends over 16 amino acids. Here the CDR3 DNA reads TGCGCCAGCAGCAGAGCGGCAGGGGGCTTGGGAGACGAGCAGTACTTC. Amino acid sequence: CASSRAAGGLGDEQYF. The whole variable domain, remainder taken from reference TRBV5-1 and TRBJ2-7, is KAGVTQTPRYLIKTRGQQVTLSCSPISGHRSVSWYQQTPGQGLQFLFEYFSETQRNKGNFPGRFSGRQFSNSRSEMNVSTLELGDSALYLCASSRAAGGLGDEQYFGPGTRLTVT.

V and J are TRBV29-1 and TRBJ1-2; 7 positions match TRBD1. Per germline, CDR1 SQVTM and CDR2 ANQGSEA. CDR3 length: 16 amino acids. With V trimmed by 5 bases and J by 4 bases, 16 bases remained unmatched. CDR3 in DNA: TGCAGCGTTTCTTTTTCCCCAGGGGGGGATACCTATGGCTACACCTTC. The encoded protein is CSVSFSPGGDTYGYTF.

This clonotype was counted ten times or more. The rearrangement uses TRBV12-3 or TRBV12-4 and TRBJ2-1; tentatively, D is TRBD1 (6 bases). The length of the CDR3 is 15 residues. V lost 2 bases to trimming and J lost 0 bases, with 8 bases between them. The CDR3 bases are TGTGCCAGCAGTTTAAGAGGGGGCTCCTACAATGAGCAGTTCTTC. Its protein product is CASSLRGGSYNEQFF.

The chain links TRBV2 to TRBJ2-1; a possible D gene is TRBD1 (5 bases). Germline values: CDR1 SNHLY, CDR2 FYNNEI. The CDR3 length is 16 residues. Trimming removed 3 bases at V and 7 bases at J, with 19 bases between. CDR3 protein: CASSDIPHKGRNEQFF. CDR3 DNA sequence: TGTGCCAGCAGTGATATCCCCCATAAGGGGCGAAATGAGCAGTTCTTC.

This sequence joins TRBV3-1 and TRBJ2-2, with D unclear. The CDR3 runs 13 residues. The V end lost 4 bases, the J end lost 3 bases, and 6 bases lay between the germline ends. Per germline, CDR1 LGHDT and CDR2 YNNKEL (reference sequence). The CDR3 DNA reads TGTGCCAGCAGCCCGAAGTACACCGGGGAGCTGTTTTTT. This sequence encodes CASSPKYTGELFF.

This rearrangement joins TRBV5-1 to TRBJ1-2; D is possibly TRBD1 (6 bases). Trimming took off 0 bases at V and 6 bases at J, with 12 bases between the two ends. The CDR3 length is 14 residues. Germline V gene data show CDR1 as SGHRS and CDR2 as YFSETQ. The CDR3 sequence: CASSLGGGADGYTF. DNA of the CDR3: TGCGCCAGCAGCTTGGGCGGGGGCGCGGATGGCTACACCTTC.

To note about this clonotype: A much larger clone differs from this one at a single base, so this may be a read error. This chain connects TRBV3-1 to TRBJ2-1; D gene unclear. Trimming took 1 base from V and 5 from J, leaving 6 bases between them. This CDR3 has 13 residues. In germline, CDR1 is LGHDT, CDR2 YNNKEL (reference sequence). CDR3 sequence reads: CASSQGRNNEQFF. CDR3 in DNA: TGTGCCAGCAGCCAAGGGCGGAACAATGAGCAGTTCTTC.

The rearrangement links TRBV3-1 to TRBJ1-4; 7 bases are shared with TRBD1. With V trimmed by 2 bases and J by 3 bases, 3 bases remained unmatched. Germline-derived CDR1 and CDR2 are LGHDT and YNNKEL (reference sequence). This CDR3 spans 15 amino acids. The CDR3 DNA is TGTGCCAGCAGCCAAAAGGGACAGTCTAATGAAAAACTGTTTTTT. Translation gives CASSQKGQSNEKLFF.

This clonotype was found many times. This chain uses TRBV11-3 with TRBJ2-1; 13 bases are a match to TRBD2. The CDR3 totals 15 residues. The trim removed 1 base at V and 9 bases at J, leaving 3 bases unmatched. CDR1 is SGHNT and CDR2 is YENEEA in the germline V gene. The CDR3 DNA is TGTGCCAGCAGCTTAGTTGGACTAGCGGGAGTTGAGCAGTTCTTC. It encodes CASSLVGLAGVEQFF.